A selection of T cell receptor beta chains follows, all from one sample in a study of beta chain features in type 1 diabetes. Here immunoSEQ multiplex PCR was the method, and the copy in TCRdb shows in-frame clones only, minus some. The sample carries a few hundred thousand clones, approximately 13% recorded once. The sequencing input was naive CD4+ T cells from blood. Receptor source: a woman aged 18-35 years with type 1 diabetes. Both conserved end residues are part of each CDR3. Fields, in order: J gene, V gene, D gene, CDR3 protein. D genes are given only for firm matches.

>TRBJ1-2|TRBV27|NA
CASSKQGTNNYGYTF
>TRBJ2-7|TRBV6-5|NA
CASRTESSYEQYF
>TRBJ2-1|TRBV5-1|NA
CASSPAGATYNEQFF
>TRBJ2-1|TRBV5-1|TRBD2
CASSPTWGGGGPLYNEQFF
>TRBJ2-2|TRBV11-3|TRBD2
CASSLPYGLAINTGELFF
>TRBJ2-6|TRBV9|NA
CASSYRYRGGSGANVLTF
>TRBJ1-2|TRBV9|NA
CASSPTGSNHYGYTF
>TRBJ2-1|TRBV5-1|TRBD2
CASSSLGSGETDEQFF
>TRBJ2-1|TRBV7-3|TRBD1
CASSPGQGPNNEQFF
>NA|TRBV29-1|TRBD2
CSVSSRGGYEQYF
>TRBJ1-1|TRBV7-2|TRBD1
CASSSPGGSAFF
>TRBJ1-5|TRBV18|NA
CASSPGGSGNQPQHF
>TRBJ1-1|TRBV28|NA
CASSVDRKVAEAFF
>TRBJ2-1|TRBV9|NA
CASSPGTSGPYNEQFF
>TRBJ2-5|TRBV27|TRBD1
CASSADPGQYQETQYF
>TRBJ1-5|TRBV5-1|NA
CASSLVAGGNQPQHF
>TRBJ1-2|TRBV5-1|TRBD1
CASSLGWTGSYGYTF
>TRBJ2-1|TRBV18|TRBD1
CASSSGTGASSYNEQFF
>TRBJ2-7|TRBV11-2|TRBD2
CASRFSYSGRYEQYF
>TRBJ2-3|TRBV5-1|TRBD2
CASRVLAGDADTQYF
>TRBJ2-3|TRBV7-9|NA
CASSPGTYPDTQYF
>TRBJ1-1|TRBV19|TRBD1
CASVNRGTEAFF